Listed below are T cell receptor beta chains from one sample, sequenced in a study of T cells after yellow fever vaccination. TCRdb reprocessed the 5' RACE reads with MiXCR, giving one entry per CDR3 protein. The data contain approximately 170,000 distinct CDR3 sequences, roughly 9.6% of them singletons. This material consisted of CD8+ T cells sorted from PBMCs, taken 15 days after the yellow fever booster vaccination. These receptor sequences come from a man between 18 and 35 years old who received the YFV17D yellow fever vaccine. CDR3s include the opening cysteine and the closing phenylalanine or tryptophan. D genes are given only for firm matches. Rows give clone size only sometimes, using once, few, many, or a class for an expanded clone.

CDR3 DNA: TGTGCCAGCGACTCGGGACGGACCTGCTACGAGCAGTACTTC; CDR3 protein: CASDSGRTCYEQYF; D gene: NA; clone size: NA; J gene: TRBJ2-7; V gene: TRBV2
CDR3 DNA: TGCAGCGTTGATAGGGGTTGGGGAACCGGGGAGCTGTTTTTT; CDR3 protein: CSVDRGWGTGELFF; D gene: NA; clone size: NA; J gene: TRBJ2-2; V gene: TRBV29-1
CDR3 DNA: TGCAGTGCTTTTAGCGGGGAGGGGGTTGAGACCCAGTACTTC; CDR3 protein: CSAFSGEGVETQYF; D gene: TRBD2; clone size: NA; J gene: TRBJ2-5; V gene: TRBV20-1
CDR3 DNA: TGTGCCATCAGTGAGTCGGGGGTTCCAGGTTCACCCCTCCACTTT; CDR3 protein: CAISESGVPGSPLHF; D gene: NA; clone size: many; J gene: TRBJ1-6; V gene: TRBV10-3
CDR3 DNA: TGTGCCAGCTCACCACCGCTAGGCAGGGGCTATAAGGAGGAGACCCAGTACTTC; CDR3 protein: CASSPPLGRGYKEETQYF; D gene: NA; clone size: NA; J gene: TRBJ2-5; V gene: TRBV18
CDR3 DNA: TGCGCCAGCAGTCCACCGATCGACAGGGCTAGCACAGATACGCAGTATTTT; CDR3 protein: CASSPPIDRASTDTQYF; D gene: TRBD1; clone size: NA; J gene: TRBJ2-3; V gene: TRBV5-1
CDR3 DNA: TGCGCCAGCAGATTTTCAGGGGGAGGTGAGCAGTTCTTC; CDR3 protein: CASRFSGGGEQFF; D gene: NA; clone size: many; J gene: TRBJ2-1; V gene: TRBV5-1
CDR3 DNA: TGCAGCGTTCACAGGATGAACACTGAAGCTTTCTTT; CDR3 protein: CSVHRMNTEAFF; D gene: NA; clone size: many; J gene: TRBJ1-1; V gene: TRBV29-1
CDR3 DNA: TGTGCCACCAGTGGGGAGAGTGATTACAATGAGCAGTTCTTC; CDR3 protein: CATSGESDYNEQFF; D gene: NA; clone size: NA; J gene: TRBJ2-1; V gene: TRBV24-1
CDR3 DNA: TGTGCCAGCAGGGACCCGAGCTCCTACAATGAGCAGTTCTTC; CDR3 protein: CASRDPSSYNEQFF; D gene: NA; clone size: NA; J gene: TRBJ2-1; V gene: TRBV12-3/TRBV12-4
CDR3 DNA: TGTGCCAGCAGCTCCCATCTTGGCGGAAGGAAACTGTTTTTT; CDR3 protein: CASSSHLGGRKLFF; D gene: NA; clone size: few; J gene: TRBJ1-4; V gene: TRBV7-9
CDR3 DNA: TGTGCCAGCAGCCCCGACAGCCGGTTGAGGACCTACAATGAGCAGTTCTTC; CDR3 protein: CASSPDSRLRTYNEQFF; D gene: NA; clone size: NA; J gene: TRBJ2-1; V gene: TRBV7-3
CDR3 DNA: TGTGCCAGCAGCAAAGTAGGGACAGGGGTTCAGGAGACCCAGTACTTC; CDR3 protein: CASSKVGTGVQETQYF; D gene: NA; clone size: many; J gene: TRBJ2-5; V gene: TRBV21-1
CDR3 DNA: TGTGCCAGCAGTTCTCCCCCGGGAGGGGAGCTGTTTTTT; CDR3 protein: CASSSPPGGELFF; D gene: NA; clone size: NA; J gene: TRBJ2-2; V gene: TRBV6-5
CDR3 DNA: TGCAGCGTTGAGGTGGGGGGGCGGCATGAGCAGTTCTTC; CDR3 protein: CSVEVGGRHEQFF; D gene: NA; clone size: NA; J gene: TRBJ2-1; V gene: TRBV29-1
CDR3 DNA: TGCAGTGCTGGTCCTCGTGGGGCCAACGTCCTGACTTTC; CDR3 protein: CSAGPRGANVLTF; D gene: NA; clone size: NA; J gene: TRBJ2-6; V gene: TRBV20-1
CDR3 DNA: TGTGCCAGCAGCATAGATAGCGGGGGCACAGATACGCAGTATTTT; CDR3 protein: CASSIDSGGTDTQYF; D gene: TRBD2; clone size: NA; J gene: TRBJ2-3; V gene: TRBV7-2
CDR3 DNA: TGTGCCAGCAGTTACGCCTGGGAGTCTGGGGCCAACGTCCTGACTTTC; CDR3 protein: CASSYAWESGANVLTF; D gene: NA; clone size: NA; J gene: TRBJ2-6; V gene: TRBV6-5
CDR3 DNA: TGTGCCAGCAGTCTCGGACAGGGGGATTCACCCCTCCACTTT; CDR3 protein: CASSLGQGDSPLHF; D gene: TRBD1; clone size: NA; J gene: TRBJ1-6; V gene: TRBV6-2/TRBV6-3
CDR3 DNA: TGCGCCAGCAGCTTACCCGGACGCTCCTACGAGCAGTACTTC; CDR3 protein: CASSLPGRSYEQYF; D gene: NA; clone size: few; J gene: TRBJ2-7; V gene: TRBV5-1
CDR3 DNA: TGTGCCAGCAGACTTGAGGGACCTCGTATCGAGAGCTCCTACAATGAGCAGTTCTTC; CDR3 protein: CASRLEGPRIESSYNEQFF; D gene: NA; clone size: few; J gene: TRBJ2-1; V gene: TRBV12-3/TRBV12-4
CDR3 DNA: TGTGCCAGCAGCCTCTCGAGGGTGGGATTCTATGGCTACACCTTC; CDR3 protein: CASSLSRVGFYGYTF; D gene: NA; clone size: NA; J gene: TRBJ1-2; V gene: TRBV9
CDR3 DNA: TGTGCCAGCAGCTTAGAAGGGCTTATCACAGATACGCAGTATTTT; CDR3 protein: CASSLEGLITDTQYF; D gene: NA; clone size: NA; J gene: TRBJ2-3; V gene: TRBV11-2